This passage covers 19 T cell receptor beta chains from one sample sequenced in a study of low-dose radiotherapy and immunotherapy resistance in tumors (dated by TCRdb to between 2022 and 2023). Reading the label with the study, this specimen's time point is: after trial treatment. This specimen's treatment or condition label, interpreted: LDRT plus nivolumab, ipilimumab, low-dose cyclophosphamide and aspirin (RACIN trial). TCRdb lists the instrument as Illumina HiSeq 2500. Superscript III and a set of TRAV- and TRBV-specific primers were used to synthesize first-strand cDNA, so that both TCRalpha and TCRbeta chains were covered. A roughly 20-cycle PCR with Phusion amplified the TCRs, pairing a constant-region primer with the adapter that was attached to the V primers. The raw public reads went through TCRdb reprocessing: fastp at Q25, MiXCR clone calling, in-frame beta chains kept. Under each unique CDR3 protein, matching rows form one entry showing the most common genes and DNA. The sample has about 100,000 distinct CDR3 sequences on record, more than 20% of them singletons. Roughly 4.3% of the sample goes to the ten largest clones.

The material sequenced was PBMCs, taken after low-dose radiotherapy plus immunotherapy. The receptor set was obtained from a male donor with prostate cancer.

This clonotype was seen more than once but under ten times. The CDR3 sequence: CASGDVWGRSSSPLHF. In nucleotides, the CDR3 is TGTGCCAGCGGCGATGTCTGGGGGAGGTCATCCTCACCCCTCCACTTT. The chain uses TRBV6-5 and TRBJ1-6; TRBD1 is a possible D gene (5 bases). Trimming stripped 8 bases from V and 10 bases from J, with 24 bases between. Germline lookup yields CDR1 MNHEY and CDR2 SVGAGI. CDR3 length: 16 amino acids.

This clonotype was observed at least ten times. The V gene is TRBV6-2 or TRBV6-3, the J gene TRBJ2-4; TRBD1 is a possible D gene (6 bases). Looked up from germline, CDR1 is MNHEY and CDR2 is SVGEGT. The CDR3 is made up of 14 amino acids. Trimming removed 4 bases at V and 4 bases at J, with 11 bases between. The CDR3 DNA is TGTGCCAGCAGTTCGCACAGGGAAAAAAACATTCAGTACTTC. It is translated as CASSSHREKNIQYF.

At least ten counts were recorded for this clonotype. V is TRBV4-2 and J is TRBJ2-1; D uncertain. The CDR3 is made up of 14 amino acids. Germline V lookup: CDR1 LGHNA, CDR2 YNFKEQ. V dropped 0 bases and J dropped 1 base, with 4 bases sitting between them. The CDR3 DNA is TGTGCCAGCAGCCAAGACAATTCCTACAATGAGCAGTTCTTC. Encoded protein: CASSQDNSYNEQFF.

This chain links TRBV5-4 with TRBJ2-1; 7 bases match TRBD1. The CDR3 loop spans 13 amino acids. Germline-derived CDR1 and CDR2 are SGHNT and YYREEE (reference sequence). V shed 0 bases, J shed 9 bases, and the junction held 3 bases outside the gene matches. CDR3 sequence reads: CASSLANRGEQFF. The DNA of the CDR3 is TGTGCCAGCAGCTTGGCCAACAGGGGTGAGCAGTTCTTC.

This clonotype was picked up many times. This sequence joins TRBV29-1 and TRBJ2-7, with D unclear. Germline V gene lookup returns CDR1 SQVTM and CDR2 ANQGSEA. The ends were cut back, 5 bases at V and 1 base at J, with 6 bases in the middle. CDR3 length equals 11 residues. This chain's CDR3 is CSVISSYEQYF. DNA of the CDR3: TGCAGCGTTATCTCTTCCTACGAGCAGTACTTC.

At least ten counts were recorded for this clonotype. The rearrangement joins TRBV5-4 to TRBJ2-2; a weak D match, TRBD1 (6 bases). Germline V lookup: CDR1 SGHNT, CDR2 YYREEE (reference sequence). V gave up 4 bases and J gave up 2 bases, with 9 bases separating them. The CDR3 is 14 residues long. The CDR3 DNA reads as TGTGCCAGCAGCGAGGGACAAAACACCGGGGAGCTGTTTTTT. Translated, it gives CASSEGQNTGELFF.

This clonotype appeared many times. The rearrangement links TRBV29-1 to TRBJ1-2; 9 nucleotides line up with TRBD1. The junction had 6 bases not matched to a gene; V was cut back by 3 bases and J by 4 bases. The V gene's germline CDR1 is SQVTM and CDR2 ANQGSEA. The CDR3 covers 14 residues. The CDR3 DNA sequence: TGCAGCGTTGAGGTTTTGGGACAGGGCTATGGCTACACCTTC. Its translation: CSVEVLGQGYGYTF.

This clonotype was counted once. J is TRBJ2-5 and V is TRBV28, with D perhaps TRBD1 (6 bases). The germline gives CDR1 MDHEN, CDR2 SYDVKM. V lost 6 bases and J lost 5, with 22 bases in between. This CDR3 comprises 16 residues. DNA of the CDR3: TGTGCCAGCAGCGCCTCCGGGACACCCGCCAGGGAGACCCAGTACTTC. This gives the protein CASSASGTPARETQYF.

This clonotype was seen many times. CDR3 residues: CASSRQGHPPQHF. CDR3 bases: TGTGCCAGCAGCCGACAGGGACATCCGCCCCAGCATTTT. The chain carries TRBV6-5 and TRBJ1-5; TRBD1 matches 7 bases. Germline V gene lookup returns CDR1 MNHEY and CDR2 SVGAGI. The CDR3 has 13 amino acids. The V and J ends lost 6 bases and 9 bases, in that order; junction bases with no gene match: 8.

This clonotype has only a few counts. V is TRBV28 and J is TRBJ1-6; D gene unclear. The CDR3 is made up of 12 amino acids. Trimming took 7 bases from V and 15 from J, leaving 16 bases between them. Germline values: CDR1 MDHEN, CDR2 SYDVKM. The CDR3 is CASTQSGEVLHF. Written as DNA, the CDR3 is TGTGCCAGCACCCAGAGCGGCGAGGTCCTCCACTTT.

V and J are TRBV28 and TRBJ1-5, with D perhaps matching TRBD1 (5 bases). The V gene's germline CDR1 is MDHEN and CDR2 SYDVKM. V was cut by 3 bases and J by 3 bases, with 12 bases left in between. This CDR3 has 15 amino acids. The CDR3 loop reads CASSFGGSFNQPQHF. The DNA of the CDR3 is TGTGCCAGCAGTTTTGGGGGATCTTTCAATCAGCCCCAGCATTTT.

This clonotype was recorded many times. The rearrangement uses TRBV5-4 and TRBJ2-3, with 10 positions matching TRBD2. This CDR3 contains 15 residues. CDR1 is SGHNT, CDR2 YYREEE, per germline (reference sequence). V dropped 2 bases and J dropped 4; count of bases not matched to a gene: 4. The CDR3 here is CASSLAGGPADTQYF. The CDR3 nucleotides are TGTGCCAGCAGCTTAGCGGGGGGGCCGGCAGATACGCAGTATTTT.

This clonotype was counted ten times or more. The CDR3 loop reads CASSPFGSGVSGNEQFF. In DNA, the CDR3 is TGTGCCAGCTCACCGTTCGGTAGCGGGGTGAGCGGCAATGAGCAGTTCTTC. V gene TRBV18 combines with J gene TRBJ2-1; 8 bases map to TRBD2. The J segment lost 6 bases and the V segment lost 3 bases, leaving 13 bases of the junction unmatched. The CDR3 contains 17 residues. The germline gives CDR1 KGHSH, CDR2 LQKENI.

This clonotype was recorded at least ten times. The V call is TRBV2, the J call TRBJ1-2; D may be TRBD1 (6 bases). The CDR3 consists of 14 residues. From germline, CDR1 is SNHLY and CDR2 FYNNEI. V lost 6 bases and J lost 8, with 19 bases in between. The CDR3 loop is CASSASGQGIGYTF. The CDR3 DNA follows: TGTGCCAGCAGCGCTTCTGGGCAGGGGATAGGCTACACCTTC.

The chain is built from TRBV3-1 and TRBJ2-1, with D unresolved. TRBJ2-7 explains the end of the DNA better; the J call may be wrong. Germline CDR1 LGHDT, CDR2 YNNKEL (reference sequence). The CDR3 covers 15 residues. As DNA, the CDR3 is TGTGCCAGCAGCCAAGAAAGTCTGGGCACCTACGAGCAGTACTTC. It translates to CASSQESLGTYEQYF.

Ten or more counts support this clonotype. This CDR3 reads CATSGTSSPDTQYF. CDR3 sequence (DNA): TGTGCCACCTCCGGGACTAGCTCCCCAGATACGCAGTATTTT. The chain employs TRBV7-2 and TRBJ2-3; 9 bases are a match to TRBD2. V was pared by 10 bases and J by 4 bases, with 9 bases of the junction left unmatched. Looked up from germline, CDR1 is SGHTA and CDR2 is FQGNSA. The CDR3 contains 14 residues. The whole variable domain, remainder taken from reference TRBV7-2 and TRBJ2-3, is GAGVSQSPSNKVTEKGKDVELRCDPISGHTALYWYRQSLGQGLEFLIYFQGNSAPDKSGLPSDRFSAERTGGSVSTLTIQRTQQEDSAVYLCATSGTSSPDTQYFGPGTRLTVL.

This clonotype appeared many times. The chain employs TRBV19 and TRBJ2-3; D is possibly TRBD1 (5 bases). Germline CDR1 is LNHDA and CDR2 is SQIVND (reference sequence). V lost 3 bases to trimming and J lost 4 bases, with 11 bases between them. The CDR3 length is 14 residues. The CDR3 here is CASSIGRGPDTQYF. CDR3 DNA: TGTGCCAGTAGTATCGGTAGGGGTCCAGATACGCAGTATTTT. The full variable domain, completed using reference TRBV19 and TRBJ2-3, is DGGITQSPKYLFRKEGQNVTLSCEQNLNHDAMYWYRQDPGQGLRLIYYSQIVNDFQKGDIAEGYSVSREKKESFPLTVTSAQKNPTAFYLCASSIGRGPDTQYFGPGTRLTVL.

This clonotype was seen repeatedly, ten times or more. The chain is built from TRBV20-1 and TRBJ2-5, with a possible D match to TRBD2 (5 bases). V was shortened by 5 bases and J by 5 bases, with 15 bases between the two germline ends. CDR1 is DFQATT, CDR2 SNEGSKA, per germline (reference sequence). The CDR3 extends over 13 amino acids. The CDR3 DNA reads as TGCAGTGCTCCGAGGGCAGGAGGCGAGACCCAGTACTTC. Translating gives CSAPRAGGETQYF.

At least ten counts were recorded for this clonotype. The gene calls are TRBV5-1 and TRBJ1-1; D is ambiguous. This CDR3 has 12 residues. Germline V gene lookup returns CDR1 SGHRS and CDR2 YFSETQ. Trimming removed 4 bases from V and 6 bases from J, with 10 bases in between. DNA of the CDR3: TGCGCCAGCAGCCCAGAAGGGTCTGAAGCTTTCTTT. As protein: CASSPEGSEAFF.